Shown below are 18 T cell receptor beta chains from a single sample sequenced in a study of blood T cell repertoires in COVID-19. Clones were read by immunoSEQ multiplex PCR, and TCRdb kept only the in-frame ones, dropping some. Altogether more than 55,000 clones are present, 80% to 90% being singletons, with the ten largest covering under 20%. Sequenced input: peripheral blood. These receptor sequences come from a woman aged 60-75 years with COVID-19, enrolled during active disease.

The CDR3 nucleotides are TGTGCCAGTAGTCCGGACAGGGAGGGTAATTCACCCCTCCACTTT. Protein product: CASSPDREGNSPLHF. The V call is TRBV19, the J call TRBJ1-6; 8 bases match TRBD1. The CDR3 has 15 amino acids. CDR1 is LNHDA, CDR2 SQIVND, per germline (reference sequence). Unmatched junction bases numbered 6, after V lost 5 bases and J lost 6 bases.

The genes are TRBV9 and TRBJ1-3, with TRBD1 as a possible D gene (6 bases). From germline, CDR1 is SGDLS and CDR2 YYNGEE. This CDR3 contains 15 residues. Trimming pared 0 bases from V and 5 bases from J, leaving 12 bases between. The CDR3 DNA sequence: TGTGCCAGCAGCGTAGGAGGGGGTAAAAGAAACACCATATATTTT. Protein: CASSVGGGKRNTIYF.

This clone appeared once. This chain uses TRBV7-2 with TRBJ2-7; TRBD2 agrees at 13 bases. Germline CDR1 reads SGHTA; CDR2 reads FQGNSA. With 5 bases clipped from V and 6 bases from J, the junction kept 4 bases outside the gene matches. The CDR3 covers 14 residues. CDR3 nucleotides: TGTGCCAGCAGCCCGGGACTAGCGGGAACCGAGCAGTACTTC. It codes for CASSPGLAGTEQYF.

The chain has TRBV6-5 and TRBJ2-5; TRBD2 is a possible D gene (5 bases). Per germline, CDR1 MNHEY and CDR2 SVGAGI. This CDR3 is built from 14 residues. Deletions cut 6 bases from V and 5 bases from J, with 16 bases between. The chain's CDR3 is CASSLRTGKETQYF. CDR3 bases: TGTGCCAGCAGCCTCCGGACCGGGAAGGAGACCCAGTACTTC.

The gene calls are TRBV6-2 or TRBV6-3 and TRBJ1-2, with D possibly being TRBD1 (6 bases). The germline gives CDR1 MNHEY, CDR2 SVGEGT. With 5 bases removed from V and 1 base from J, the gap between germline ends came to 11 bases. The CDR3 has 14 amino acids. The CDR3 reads CASSRDTLNYGYTF. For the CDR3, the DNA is TGTGCCAGCAGTCGGGACACACTTAACTATGGCTACACCTTC.

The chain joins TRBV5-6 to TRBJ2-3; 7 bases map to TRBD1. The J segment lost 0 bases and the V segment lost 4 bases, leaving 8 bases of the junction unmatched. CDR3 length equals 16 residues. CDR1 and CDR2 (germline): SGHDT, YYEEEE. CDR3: CASSIYRGPSTDTQYF. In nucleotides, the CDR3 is TGTGCCAGCAGCATTTACAGGGGACCTAGCACAGATACGCAGTATTTT.

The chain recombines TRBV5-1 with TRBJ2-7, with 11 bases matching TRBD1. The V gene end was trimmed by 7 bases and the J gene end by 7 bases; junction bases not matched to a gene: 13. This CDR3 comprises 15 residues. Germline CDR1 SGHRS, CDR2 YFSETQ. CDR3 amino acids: CASVRDRGFVGEQYF. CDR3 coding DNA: TGCGCCAGCGTCCGGGACAGGGGGTTTGTCGGAGAGCAGTACTTC.

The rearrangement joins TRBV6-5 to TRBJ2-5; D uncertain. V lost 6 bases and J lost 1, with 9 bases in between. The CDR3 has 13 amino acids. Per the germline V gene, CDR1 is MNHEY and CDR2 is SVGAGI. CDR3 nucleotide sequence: TGTGCCAGCAGCCTAGAGGTCCAAGAGACCCAGTACTTC. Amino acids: CASSLEVQETQYF.

The CDR3 DNA is TGTGCCAGCAGCCAGGAGCTTGCTAGCGGGAGGGCGTACAATGAGCAGTTCTTC. This codes for CASSQELASGRAYNEQFF. This rearrangement joins TRBV3-1 (or the pseudogene TRBV3-2) to TRBJ2-1, with 12 bases lining up with TRBD2. The J segment lost 4 bases and the V segment lost 3 bases, leaving 10 bases of the junction unmatched. The CDR3 is 18 residues long. Germline V gene lookup returns CDR1 LGHDT and CDR2 YNNKEL (reference sequence).

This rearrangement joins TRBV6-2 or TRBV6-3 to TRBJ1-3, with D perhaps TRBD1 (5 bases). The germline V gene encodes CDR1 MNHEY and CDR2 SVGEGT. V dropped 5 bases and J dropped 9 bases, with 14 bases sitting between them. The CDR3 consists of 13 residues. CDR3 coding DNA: TGTGCCAGCAGTCGCGGGACGGGTGGCACCATATATTTT. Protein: CASSRGTGGTIYF.

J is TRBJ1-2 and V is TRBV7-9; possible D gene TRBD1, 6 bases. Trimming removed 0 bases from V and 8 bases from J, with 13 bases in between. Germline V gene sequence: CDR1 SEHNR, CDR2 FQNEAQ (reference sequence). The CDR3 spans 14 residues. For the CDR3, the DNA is TGTGCCAGCAGCTTAGCGCTCTTAGGGGGAGGCTACACCTTC. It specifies CASSLALLGGGYTF.

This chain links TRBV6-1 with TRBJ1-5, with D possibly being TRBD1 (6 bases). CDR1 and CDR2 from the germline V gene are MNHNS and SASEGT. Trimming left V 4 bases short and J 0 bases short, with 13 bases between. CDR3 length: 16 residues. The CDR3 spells CASSGPGHNSNQPQHF. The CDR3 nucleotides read TGTGCCAGCAGTGGACCGGGACACAATAGCAATCAGCCCCAGCATTTT.

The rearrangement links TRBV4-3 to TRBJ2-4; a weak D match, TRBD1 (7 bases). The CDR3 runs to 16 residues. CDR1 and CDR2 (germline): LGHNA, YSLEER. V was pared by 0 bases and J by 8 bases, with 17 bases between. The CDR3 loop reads CASSQDLGRGADIQYF. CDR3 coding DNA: TGCGCCAGCAGCCAAGATTTAGGCAGGGGGGCGGACATTCAGTACTTC.

CDR3 loop: CASSLSGSAGGYTF. CDR3 DNA: TGTGCCAGCAGTTTATCCGGATCCGCCGGGGGCTACACCTTC. The chain joins TRBV27 to TRBJ1-2; D call uncertain. This CDR3 is 14 amino acids long. V lost 0 bases and J 8 bases, leaving 13 bases between the germline ends. Germline V gene lookup returns CDR1 MNHEY and CDR2 SMNVEV (reference sequence).

The CDR3 reads CASSFIIMGQASYEQYF. The CDR3 DNA reads TGTGCCAGCAGTTTCATTATCATGGGACAGGCCTCCTACGAGCAGTACTTC. The chain recombines TRBV27 with TRBJ2-7, with 8 positions matching TRBD1. V trimming: 3 bases; J trimming: 0 bases; junction bases outside the gene matches: 10. Germline V lookup: CDR1 MNHEY, CDR2 SMNVEV (reference sequence). This CDR3 comprises 17 residues.

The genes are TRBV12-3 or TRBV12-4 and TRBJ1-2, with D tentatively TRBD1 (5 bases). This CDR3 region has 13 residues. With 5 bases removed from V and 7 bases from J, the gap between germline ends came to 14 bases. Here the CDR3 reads CASSETVGGGYTF. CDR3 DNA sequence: TGTGCCAGCAGTGAGACAGTCGGCGGTGGCTACACCTTC.

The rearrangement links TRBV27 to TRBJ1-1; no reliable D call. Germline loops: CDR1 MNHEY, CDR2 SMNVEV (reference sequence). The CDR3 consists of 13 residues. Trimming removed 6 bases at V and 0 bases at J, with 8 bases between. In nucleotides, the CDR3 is TGTGCCAGCAGGGATACTATGAACACTGAAGCTTTCTTT. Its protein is CASRDTMNTEAFF.

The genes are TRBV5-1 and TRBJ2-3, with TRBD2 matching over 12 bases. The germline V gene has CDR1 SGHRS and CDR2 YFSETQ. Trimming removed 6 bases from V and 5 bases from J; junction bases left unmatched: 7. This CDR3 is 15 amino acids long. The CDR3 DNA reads TGCGCCAGCACCCGGACTAGCGGGAAGGTAGATACGCAGTATTTT. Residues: CASTRTSGKVDTQYF.